The entry below gives a single T cell receptor (beta chain) sequence along with its context. Germline values: CDR1 SNHLY, CDR2 FYNNEI. The length of the CDR3 is 13 residues. From its re-call of the 5' RACE reads, TCRdb lists each CDR3 protein once, without DNA. The ten most abundant clones cover 1.5% to 2% of a sample with 200,000 to 250,000 distinct CDR3 sequences. This sample is drawn from a study of monozygotic twins with inflammatory bowel disease. This sequence joins TRBV2 and TRBJ1-5; TCRdb reports TRBD1, a call that lacks DNA to check it against. Material: blood. This TCR came from a human donor with ulcerative colitis or Crohn's disease, or a healthy co-twin of an affected twin (not recorded which). The CDR3: CARGQGHNQPQHF.